The entry that follows covers one T cell receptor beta chain sequence. MiXCR, applied by TCRdb to the 5' RACE reads, yields one record per CDR3 protein. The data hold under 300,000 distinct CDR3 sequences, with 6% to 8% observed a single time. This sample is part of a study of T cells after yellow fever vaccination. Germline lookup yields CDR1 SGDLS and CDR2 YYNGEE. The CDR3 is made up of 15 amino acids. Trimming cost V 0 bases and J 9 bases, with 16 bases left between them. This receptor was obtained from a man under 40 who received the YFV17D yellow fever vaccine. The sequencing here drew on CD4+ T cells sorted from PBMCs, taken on the day of the yellow fever booster vaccination. The chain is built from TRBV9 and TRBJ2-1; a weak D match, TRBD2 (6 bases). The CDR3 coding sequence is TGTGCCAGCAGCGTAGTGCCTAGCGTCGGCCCTGAGCAGTTCTTC. It specifies CASSVVPSVGPEQFF.